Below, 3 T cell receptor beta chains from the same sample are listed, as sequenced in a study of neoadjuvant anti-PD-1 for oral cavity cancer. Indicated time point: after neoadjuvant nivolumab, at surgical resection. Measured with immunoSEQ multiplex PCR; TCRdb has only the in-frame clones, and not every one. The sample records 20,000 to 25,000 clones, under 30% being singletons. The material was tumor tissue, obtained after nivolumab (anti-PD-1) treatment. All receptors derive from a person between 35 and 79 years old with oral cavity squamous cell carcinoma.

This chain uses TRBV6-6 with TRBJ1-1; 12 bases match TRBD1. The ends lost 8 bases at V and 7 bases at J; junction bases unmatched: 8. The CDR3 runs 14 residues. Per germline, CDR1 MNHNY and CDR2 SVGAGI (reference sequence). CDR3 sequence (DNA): TGTGCCAGCGATCGGGGACAGGGGGCAGGTGAAGCTTTCTTT. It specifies CASDRGQGAGEAFF.

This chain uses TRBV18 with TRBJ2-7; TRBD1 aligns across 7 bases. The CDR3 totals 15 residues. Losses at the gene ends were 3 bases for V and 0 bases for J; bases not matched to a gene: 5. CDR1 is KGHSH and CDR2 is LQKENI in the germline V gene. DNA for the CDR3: TGTGCCAGCTCACCTGCGGACAGGAACTCCTACGAGCAGTACTTC. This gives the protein CASSPADRNSYEQYF.

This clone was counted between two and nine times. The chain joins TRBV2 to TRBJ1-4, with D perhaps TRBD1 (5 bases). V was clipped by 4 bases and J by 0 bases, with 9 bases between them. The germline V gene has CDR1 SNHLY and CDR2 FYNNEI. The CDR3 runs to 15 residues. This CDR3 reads CASSGQGTTNEKLFF. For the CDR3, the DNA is TGTGCCAGCAGTGGTCAGGGAACAACTAATGAAAAACTGTTTTTT.